A single sample gave rise to the 5 T cell receptor beta chains below, sequenced in a study of T cell responses to AZD1222 COVID-19 vaccine. The protocol was immunoSEQ multiplex PCR, while the TCRdb copy is restricted to in-frame clones and leaves out a portion. The top ten hold more than 8.5% of the sample, which has about 150,000 clones, about 92% seen once. Material: peripheral blood, obtained on day 0 of AZD1222 vaccination. These receptors originate from an adult in good health.

The chain recombines TRBV7-2 with TRBJ1-2; D possibly corresponds to TRBD1 (5 bases). CDR3 size: 14 residues. Germline V lookup: CDR1 SGHTA, CDR2 FQGNSA. With 3 bases removed from V and 3 bases from J, the gap between germline ends came to 11 bases. CDR3 residues: CASSFVGVDYGYTF. DNA for the CDR3: TGTGCCAGCAGCTTCGTAGGGGTAGACTATGGCTACACCTTC.

V and J are TRBV7-3 and TRBJ1-6, with 7 bases lining up with TRBD1. This CDR3 contains 14 residues. V was clipped by 2 bases and J by 5 bases; unmatched bases: 0. From germline, CDR1 is SGHTA and CDR2 FQGTGA. The CDR3 DNA reads TGTGCCAGCAGCTTACAGGGGGATAATTCACCCCTCCACTTT. Protein product: CASSLQGDNSPLHF.

V and J are TRBV2 and TRBJ2-5; D is possibly TRBD2 (7 bases). Germline V lookup: CDR1 SNHLY, CDR2 FYNNEI. The CDR3 length is 16 residues. Trimming removed 6 bases at V and 5 bases at J, with 22 bases between. This CDR3 is CASSPGLGGGLETQYF. The CDR3 DNA reads as TGTGCCAGCAGCCCCGGTTTGGGGGGGGGCTTGGAGACCCAGTACTTC.

This chain uses TRBV6-2 or TRBV6-3 with TRBJ1-5; D is unresolved. V was pared by 2 bases and J by 3 bases, with 8 bases between. Germline CDR1 and CDR2: MNHEY and SVGEGT. The CDR3 has 14 amino acids. CDR3: CASSYVQSNQPQHF. For the CDR3, the DNA is TGTGCCAGCAGTTACGTACAGTCCAATCAGCCCCAGCATTTT.

This clone appeared a single time. The V and J genes are TRBV6-5 and TRBJ1-6; tentative D call: TRBD1 (6 bases). CDR1 is MNHEY and CDR2 is SVGAGI in the germline V gene. The CDR3 is 14 amino acids. V was pared by 2 bases and J by 11 bases, with 13 bases between. CDR3 sequence (DNA): TGTGCCAGCAGTTACGCGGCAGGGGTTACACCCCTCCACTTT. This translates into CASSYAAGVTPLHF.